The TCR beta chain under discussion was sequenced for a study of T-cell memory formation after mild COVID-19. General study findings and limits: Cross-reactive memory appears to have joined, as suggested by some responding clones showing up in pre-infection memory. Clones that contracted from day 15 to 85 had balanced CD4/CD8; later expanders were CD4+ biased.

As regards this clonotype: What it recognizes is unknown.

Germline V gene sequence: CDR1 MNHNS, CDR2 SASEGT. CDR3 size: 13 residues. V was pared by 4 bases and J by 9 bases, with 13 bases between. TCR alpha and TCR beta cDNA libraries with sample barcodes and UMIs came from 5'RACE using constant-segment primers. TCRdb reprocessed the 5' RACE reads with MiXCR, giving one entry per CDR3 protein. The table shows roughly 500,000 distinct CDR3 sequences, with 20% occurring only once. The material sequenced was PBMCs or a T cell subset sorted from them (not recorded which). The chain carries TRBV6-1 and TRBJ1-5; no clear D gene. This receptor was identified in an adult woman who had mild COVID-19 (a few samples of this study predate the infection). Cell type and time point are not known. The chain's CDR3 is CASSVADYPPQHF. The CDR3 DNA sequence: TGTGCCAGCAGTGTAGCGGATTATCCGCCCCAGCATTTT.